This T cell receptor (beta chain) was identified during a study of T cell responses to AZD1222 COVID-19 vaccine. Looked up from germline, CDR1 is MNHEY and CDR2 is SVGEGT. The CDR3 spans 11 residues. The V and J ends lost 2 bases and 4 bases respectively, with 1 base between them. Notes on this clone: The same CDR3 can be traced to other DNA sequences in this sample.

TCRdb's copy holds only in-frame clones and misses some; the assay was immunoSEQ multiplex PCR. The sample holds around 110,000 clones, 85% to 90% seen once. The chain recombines TRBV6-2 or TRBV6-3 with TRBJ2-3; unclear D gene. This sample comprised peripheral blood, obtained on day 0 of AZD1222 vaccination. The receptor was derived from an adult in good health. The CDR3 loop reads CASSYPDTQYF. In nucleotides, the CDR3 is TGTGCCAGCAGTTACCCAGATACGCAGTATTTT.